This T cell receptor beta chain derives from a study of cytomegalovirus exposure and HLA in healthy donors (dated by TCRdb to between 2016 and 2019). About the investigation overall: A later analysis indicated that the 90 to 150 validation repertoires were generated on the platform also employed for the 700 or so repertoires of the first cohort. The study aimed to test whether cataloging public T cell receptors could reveal signatures of past pathogen exposure. A separate validation cohort of over a hundred different subjects was used in addition to the roughly 620-subject first cohort. The study combined high-throughput TCR immunosequencing, statistical association of individual TCRs with disease status, and machine learning to predict cytomegalovirus infection status.

General study outcomes and caveats: The study gave a list of 150 to 200 TCR beta chains associated with cytomegalovirus. Subsequent analysis determined that TCRs grouped into clusters in the first cohort also showed a tendency toward co-occurrence across the 120 or so validation repertoires, and about 94% of cluster scores exceeded 0. Most TCR sequences were observed very rarely across donors, whereas some public TCRs were present in many individuals. The classifier was reported to diagnose cytomegalovirus status with high specificity and sensitivity in both the original and validation cohorts. The validation cohort had no HLA typing available for a later analysis, so co-occurrence within that cohort was assessed over all 130 or so repertoires. A few of the identified cytomegalovirus-associated TCR beta chains were confirmed in vitro to be specific for cytomegalovirus antigens. The authors suggested that the approach could potentially be extended to other disease states and immunological phenotypes.

Library generation was performed with the immunoSEQ multiplex PCR assay. Per the original workflow: A statistical classification framework was built to diagnose cytomegalovirus status from the catalog of TCR beta chain sequences. TCRdb took over this immuneACCESS table, retaining in-frame rearrangements with V and J assigned. Such tables are incomplete; in checked studies, under half of the missing clones stem from an unresolved V gene, and the remainder is unexplained. V, J and clone size are taken as reported in that table, and D and trimming were inferred from the DNA itself. This sample holds more than 85,000 clones; about 90% were observed only once. Of the sample, roughly 2.1% is held by the ten largest clones. Separate from the approximately 700-subject first cohort, the validation cohort of roughly 130 subjects was the group to which the donors belonged. The germline V gene specifies SGHVS as CDR1 and FQNEAQ as CDR2. Trimming at the junction amounts to 1 base on V and 1 base on J, and the germline ends lie 17 bases apart. Reading from cysteine to phenylalanine, the CDR3 counts 17 amino acids. This entry keeps only the CDR3 DNA: 51 bases, framed from base 1.

With respect to this clone: This receptor's antigen is unknown. Base qualities are not provided; no much larger clone lies one nucleotide away.

The sequence is built from TRBV7-8 and TRBJ2-7; the D region possibly corresponds to TRBD1 (5 bases align). The clonotype comes from a woman in her late teens or twenties in good health and CMV-seronegative. Sequenced: PBMCs. The CDR3 protein sequence reads: CASSLVGQGHASYEQYF. The nucleotide sequence is TGTGCCAGCAGCTTAGTGGGTCAAGGACACGCATCCTACGAGCAGTACTTC.